This T cell receptor (beta chain) is from a study of cytomegalovirus exposure and HLA in healthy donors. Study-wide results and limits: Association with HLA alleles at 0.05 false discovery rate was found for 16,951 TCR beta sequences in a later analysis. Accurate prediction of HLA-A and HLA-B alleles (for most subjects) was reportedly achieved from TCR beta sequences. HLA restriction was apparent for most CMV-associated TCR beta chains in a later analysis.

The germline V and J ends were trimmed by 2 bases and 7 bases, with 11 bases remaining between them. Germline V gene lookup returns CDR1 MNHEY and CDR2 SVGAGI. CDR3 length: 13 residues. This clone occurred a few times. Its cognate antigen is unknown. PCR used 60 Vbeta primers and 13 Jbeta primers. Profiling relied on immunoSEQ multiplex PCR, and the TCRdb table lists in-frame clones only, not all of them. Among over 110,000 clones, around 78% were seen once, and the ten largest hold 6.2%. Regarding donors, all were healthy bone marrow donors. Sequences were obtained from PBMCs. The chain links TRBV6-5 to TRBJ1-1; D gene uncertain. The source of this sequence is a woman in her 40s in good health and CMV-seropositive. The CDR3 DNA follows: TGTGCCAGCAGTTACCGGGGTCGGGGTGAAGCTTTCTTT. This sequence encodes CASSYRGRGEAFF.